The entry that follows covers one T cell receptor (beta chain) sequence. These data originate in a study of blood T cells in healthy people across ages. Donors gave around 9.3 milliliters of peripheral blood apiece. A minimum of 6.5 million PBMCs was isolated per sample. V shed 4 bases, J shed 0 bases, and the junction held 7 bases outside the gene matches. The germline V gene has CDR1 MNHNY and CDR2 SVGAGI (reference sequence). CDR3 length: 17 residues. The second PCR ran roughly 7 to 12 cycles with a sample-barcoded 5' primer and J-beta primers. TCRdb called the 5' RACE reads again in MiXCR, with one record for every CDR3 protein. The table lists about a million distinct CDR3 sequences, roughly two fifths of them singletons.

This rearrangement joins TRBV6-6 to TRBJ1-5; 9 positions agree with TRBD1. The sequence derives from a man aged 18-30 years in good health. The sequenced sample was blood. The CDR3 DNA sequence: TGTGCCAGCAGTTCGGGACAGGGCACGTTTAGCAATCAGCCCCAGCATTTT. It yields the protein CASSSGQGTFSNQPQHF.